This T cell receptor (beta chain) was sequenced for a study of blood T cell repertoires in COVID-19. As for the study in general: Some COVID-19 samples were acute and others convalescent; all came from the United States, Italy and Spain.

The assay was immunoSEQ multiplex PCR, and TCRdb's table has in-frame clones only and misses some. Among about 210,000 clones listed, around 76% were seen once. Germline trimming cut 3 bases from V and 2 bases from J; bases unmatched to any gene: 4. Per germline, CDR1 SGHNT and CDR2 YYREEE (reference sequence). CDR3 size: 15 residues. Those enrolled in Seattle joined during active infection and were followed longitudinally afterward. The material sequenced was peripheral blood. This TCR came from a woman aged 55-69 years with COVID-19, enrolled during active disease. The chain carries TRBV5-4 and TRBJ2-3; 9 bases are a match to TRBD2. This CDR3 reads CASSWASGATDTQYF. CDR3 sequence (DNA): TGTGCCAGCAGCTGGGCTAGCGGGGCCACAGATACGCAGTATTTT. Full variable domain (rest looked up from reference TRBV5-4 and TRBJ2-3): ETGVTQSPTHLIKTRGQQVTLRCSSQSGHNTVSWYQQALGQGPQFIFQYYREEENGRGNFPPRFSGLQFPNYSSELNVNALELDDSALYLCASSWASGATDTQYFGPGTRLTVL.